The 8 T cell receptor beta chains reported below all come from one sample, sequenced in a study of T cells in localized non-small cell lung cancer. Libraries were prepared by immunoSEQ multiplex PCR; TCRdb keeps only in-frame clonotypes and omits some of them. The sample carries 15,000 to 20,000 clones, approximately 90% recorded once. This material consisted of peripheral blood, taken before any cancer treatment. These TCRs come from a male donor older than 55 with stage II squamous cell lung carcinoma.

V gene TRBV5-4 combines with J gene TRBJ2-2, with 8 bases identical to TRBD1. The germline V gene encodes CDR1 SGHNT and CDR2 YYREEE (reference sequence). Losses at the gene ends were 5 bases for V and 4 bases for J; bases not matched to a gene: 4. The CDR3 runs 14 residues. CDR3 bases: TGTGCCAGCAGTTGGACAGGGACCACCGGGGAGCTGTTTTTT. It yields the protein CASSWTGTTGELFF.

This clone was seen once. The rearrangement joins TRBV29-1 to TRBJ2-3; 7 bases align to TRBD2. Trimming at V came to 4 bases and at J to 3 bases, leaving 10 bases not matched to a gene. The CDR3 loop spans 15 amino acids. The germline V gene has CDR1 SQVTM and CDR2 ANQGSEA. The CDR3 region has the DNA TGCAGCGTTGCCGCCCTGAGCGGGGCAACAGATACGCAGTATTTT. Its protein product is CSVAALSGATDTQYF.

This clone was found once. The V and J genes are TRBV5-1 and TRBJ2-5; D may match TRBD1 or TRBD2 (5 bases each). Germline V lookup: CDR1 SGHRS, CDR2 YFSETQ. V was trimmed by 3 bases and J by 5 bases, leaving 14 bases between them. CDR3 length: 14 residues. This chain's CDR3 is CASSSEGLWETQYF. For the CDR3, the DNA is TGCGCCAGCAGCTCTGAGGGGCTTTGGGAGACCCAGTACTTC.

This chain joins TRBV30 and TRBJ2-1, with D perhaps matching TRBD2 (8 bases). CDR3 length: 17 residues. Trimming pared 1 base from V and 6 bases from J, leaving 22 bases between. Germline V gives CDR1 GTSNPN, CDR2 SVGIG (reference sequence). The CDR3 region is CAWSGPGGSGTGNEQFF. In DNA, the CDR3 is TGTGCCTGGAGTGGCCCAGGGGGTAGCGGGACTGGCAATGAGCAGTTCTTC. Based on the CDR3 plus reference TRBV30 and TRBJ2-1, the full variable domain is SQTIHQWPATLVQPVGSPLSLECTVEGTSNPNLYWYRQAAGRGLQLLFYSVGIGQISSEVPQNLSASRPQDRQFILSSKKLLLSDSGFYLCAWSGPGGSGTGNEQFFGPGTRLTVL.

The genes are TRBV9 and TRBJ2-3, with D possibly TRBD2 on 6 matching bases. Germline CDR1 SGDLS, CDR2 YYNGEE. With 4 bases removed from V and 5 bases from J, the gap between germline ends came to 17 bases. The CDR3 spans 15 residues. The CDR3 coding sequence is TGTGCCAGCAGCCCCTCCCCCCAAGCGGGAGATACGCAGTATTTT. This translates into CASSPSPQAGDTQYF.

The chain combines TRBV7-2 with TRBJ2-1, with TRBD1 identical over 7 bases. The germline V gene has CDR1 SGHTA and CDR2 FQGNSA. This CDR3 region has 19 residues. V lost 3 bases and J lost 0; bases outside the gene matches: 14. CDR3 nucleotides: TGTGCCAGCAGCTTGCCCGCTACGCGACGGACAGGCTCCTACAATGAGCAGTTCTTC. Translation gives CASSLPATRRTGSYNEQFF.

This clone was picked up a small number of times. The CDR3 is CASSYSLLAGGYEQYF. The CDR3 DNA reads TGTGCCAGCAGTTACTCGCTACTAGCGGGAGGCTACGAGCAGTACTTC. The gene calls are TRBV6-5 and TRBJ2-7; 12 nucleotides align to TRBD2. Trimming at V came to 0 bases and at J to 3 bases, leaving 3 bases not matched to a gene. The CDR3 covers 16 residues. Germline assignment: CDR1 MNHEY and CDR2 SVGAGI.

This chain connects TRBV5-1 to TRBJ2-2; 9 nucleotides agree with TRBD1. CDR1 and CDR2 from the germline V gene are SGHRS and YFSETQ. This CDR3 region has 19 residues. V shed 0 bases and J 0 bases; nucleotides not matched to a gene: 9. CDR3: CASSLAGTGMFANTGELFF. In DNA form, the CDR3 reads TGCGCCAGCAGCTTGGCCGGGACAGGGATGTTCGCGAACACCGGGGAGCTGTTTTTT.